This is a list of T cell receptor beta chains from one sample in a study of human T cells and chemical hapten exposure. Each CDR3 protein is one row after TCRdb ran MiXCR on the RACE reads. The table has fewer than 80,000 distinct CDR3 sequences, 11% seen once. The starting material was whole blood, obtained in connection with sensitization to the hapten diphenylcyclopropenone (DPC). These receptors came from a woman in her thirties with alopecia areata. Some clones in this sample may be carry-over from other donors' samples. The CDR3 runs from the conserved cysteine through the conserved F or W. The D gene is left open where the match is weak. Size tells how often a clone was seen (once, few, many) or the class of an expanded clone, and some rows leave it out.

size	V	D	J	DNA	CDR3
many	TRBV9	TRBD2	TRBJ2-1	TGTGCCAGCAGCATCCGGGGCGGGGGTGTTAATGAGCAGTTCTTC	CASSIRGGGVNEQFF
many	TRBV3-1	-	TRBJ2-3	TGTGCCAGCAGCCAAGATGCCGCTCTGCGGGTCCGATATTTT	CASSQDAALRVRYF
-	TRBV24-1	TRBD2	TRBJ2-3	TGTGCCACCAGTGGTATGGCTAGCGGAACAGATACGCAGTATTTT	CATSGMASGTDTQYF
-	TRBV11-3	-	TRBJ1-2	TGTGCCAGCAGCTTAGATAGGATCTATGGCTACACCTTC	CASSLDRIYGYTF
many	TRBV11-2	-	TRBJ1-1	TGTGCCAGCACTCGAGGGTCGAGAGCTTTCTTT	CASTRGSRAFF
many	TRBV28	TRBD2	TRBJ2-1	TGTGCCAGCAGTTTGGGGAGGGCTAGCGGGATCACTGAGCAGTTCTTC	CASSLGRASGITEQFF
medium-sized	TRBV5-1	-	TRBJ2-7	TGCGCCAGCAGCTTGTCTAACAGAAAGTACGAGCAGTACTTC	CASSLSNRKYEQYF
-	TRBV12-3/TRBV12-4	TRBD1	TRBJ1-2	TGTGCCAGCAGACCGGGACAGGGGCGTAACTATGGCTACACCTTC	CASRPGQGRNYGYTF
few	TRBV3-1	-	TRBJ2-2	TGTGCCAGCAGCCGGCGGGGTCGAGGATTAAATACCGGGGAGCTGTTTTTT	CASSRRGRGLNTGELFF
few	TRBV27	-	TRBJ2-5	TGTGCCAGCAGGCGACAGGAAATACAAGAGACCCAGTACTTC	CASRRQEIQETQYF
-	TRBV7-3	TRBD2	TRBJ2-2	TGTGCCAGCAGCTTAAGTAGCGGGCGCCCGAACACCGGGGAGCTGTTTTTT	CASSLSSGRPNTGELFF
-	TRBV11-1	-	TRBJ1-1	TGTGCCAGCAGCTTGGGGCGGAACACTGAAGCTTTCTTT	CASSLGRNTEAFF
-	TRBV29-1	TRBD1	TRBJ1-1	TGCAGCGTTGCACAGGGGGGGAACACTGAAGCTTTCTTT	CSVAQGGNTEAFF
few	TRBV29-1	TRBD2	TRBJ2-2	TGCAGCGTTGAGCGGGAGGACACCGGGGAGCTGTTTTTT	CSVEREDTGELFF
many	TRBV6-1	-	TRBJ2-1	TGTGCCAGCAGTGGCCCGATGATCGCCTACAATGAGCAGTTCTTC	CASSGPMIAYNEQFF
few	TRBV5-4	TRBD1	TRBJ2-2	TGTGCCAGCAGCACCCCCGGGACAGGAGGTACCGGGGAGCTGTTTTTT	CASSTPGTGGTGELFF
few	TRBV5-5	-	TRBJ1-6	TGTGCCAGCAGCTTTATTGAGGTTCCGTCCCCAGCCCTCCACTTT	CASSFIEVPSPALHF
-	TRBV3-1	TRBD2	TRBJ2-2	TGTGCCAGCCTTGGGACTAGCGGACCTACCGGGGAGCTGTTTTTT	CASLGTSGPTGELFF
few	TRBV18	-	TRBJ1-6	TGTGCCAGCTCACCCCCGGAGGCGCGGTCACCCCTCCACTTT	CASSPPEARSPLHF
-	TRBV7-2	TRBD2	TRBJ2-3	TGTGCCAGCAGGAAAGGGGCGGGAGCGGGAGATACGCAGTATTTT	CASRKGAGAGDTQYF
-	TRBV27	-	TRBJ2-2	TGTGCCAGCAGTTACAGGAGCACCGGGGAGCTGTTTTTT	CASSYRSTGELFF
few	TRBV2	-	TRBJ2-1	TGTGCCAGCAGTGAAATGGCGGGGGCGTTCCGTGGCGGGCAGTTCTTC	CASSEMAGAFRGGQFF
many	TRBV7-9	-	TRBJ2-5	TGTGCCAGCAGCCCCGAATCGACCCAGTACTTC	CASSPESTQYF
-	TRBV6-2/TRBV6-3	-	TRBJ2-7	TGTGCCAGCAGTTACGACACCTACTACGAGCAGTACTTC	CASSYDTYYEQYF
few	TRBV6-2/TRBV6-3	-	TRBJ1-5	TGTGCCACCCAGGACAGCTTCAATCAGCCCCAGCATTTT	CATQDSFNQPQHF
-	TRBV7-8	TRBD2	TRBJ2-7	TGTGCCAGCAGCTTCGGCGGGAGTAAAGACAAGCAGTACTTC	CASSFGGSKDKQYF
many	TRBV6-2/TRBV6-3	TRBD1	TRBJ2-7	TGTGCCAGCAGACCTCAATGGACAGGGTTGAGACGCGAGCAGTACTTC	CASRPQWTGLRREQYF
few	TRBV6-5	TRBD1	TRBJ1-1	TGTGCCAGCAGTTACTGGTCCCCGGGACAGGGGATGAACACTGAAGCTTTCTTT	CASSYWSPGQGMNTEAFF
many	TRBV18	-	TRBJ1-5	TGTGCCAGCTCACCACCTCACGTGAGCAATCAGCCCCAGCATTTT	CASSPPHVSNQPQHF
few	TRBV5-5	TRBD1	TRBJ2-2	TGTGCCAGCAGCCGACAGGGTATCGGGGAGCTGTTTTTT	CASSRQGIGELFF
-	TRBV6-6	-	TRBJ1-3	TGTGCCAGCAGTTACGTCTCCTCCTCAAATTCTGGAAACACCATATATTTT	CASSYVSSSNSGNTIYF
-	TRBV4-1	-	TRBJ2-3	TGCGCCAGCAGCCAAGGTGGAACGGGGCTGGGTGATACGCAGTATTTT	CASSQGGTGLGDTQYF
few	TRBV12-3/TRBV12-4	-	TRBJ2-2	TGTGCCAGCAGCTCCCCGGGGGGAACAGGGTCGAACACCGGGGAGCTGTTTTTT	CASSSPGGTGSNTGELFF
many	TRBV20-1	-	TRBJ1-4	TGCAGTGCTAGATACTACCAGGATGAAAAACTGTTTTTT	CSARYYQDEKLFF
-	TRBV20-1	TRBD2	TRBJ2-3	TGCAGTGCTAGAGGACTAGCGGGTACAGATACGCAGTATTTT	CSARGLAGTDTQYF
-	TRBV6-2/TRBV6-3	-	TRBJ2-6	TGTGCCAGCATCCCCGGTGGCTCTGGGGCCAACGTCCTGACTTTC	CASIPGGSGANVLTF
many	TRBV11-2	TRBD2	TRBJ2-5	TGTGCCAGCAGCTTAGTCCTAGCGGGAGAGACCCAGTACTTC	CASSLVLAGETQYF
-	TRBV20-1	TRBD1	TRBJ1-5	TGCAGTGCTAGAGCCGGACAGGCTAGCAATCAGCCCCAGCATTTT	CSARAGQASNQPQHF
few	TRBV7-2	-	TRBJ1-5	TGTGCCAGCAGACTCGGATGGCCGAGCAATCAGCCCCAGCATTTT	CASRLGWPSNQPQHF
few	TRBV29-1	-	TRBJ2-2	TGCAGCGTTGCCCGGGGCATCGGGGAGCTGTTTTTT	CSVARGIGELFF
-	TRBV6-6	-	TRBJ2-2	TGTGCCAGCAGACCCCGACAGAACGGGGAGCTGTTTTTT	CASRPRQNGELFF
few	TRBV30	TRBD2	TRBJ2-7	TGTGCCTGGGGGACTAGCGGGGCGAAACACGAGCAGTACTTC	CAWGTSGAKHEQYF
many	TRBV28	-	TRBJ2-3	TGTGCCAGCAGTTTCGGCGTGGGGGTCGACTACTTCACAGATACGCAGTATTTT	CASSFGVGVDYFTDTQYF
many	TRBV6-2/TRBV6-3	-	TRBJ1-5	TGTGCCAGCAGTCCACAGGGACGAAGCCGACAGCCCCAGCATTTT	CASSPQGRSRQPQHF
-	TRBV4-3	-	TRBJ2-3	TGCGCCAGCAGCCAAGATAAGTTCCTAGCTGGGGCAGATACGCAGTATTTT	CASSQDKFLAGADTQYF
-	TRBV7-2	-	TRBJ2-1	TGTGCCAGCAGCCCGCAACAGGGCCGGGGTGAGCAGTTCTTC	CASSPQQGRGEQFF